This T cell receptor beta chain originates from a study of blood T cell repertoires in COVID-19. Study in general: Collection of acute and convalescent COVID-19 samples took place in the United States, Italy and Spain. T cells, B-cell-depleted T cells, or PBMCs supplied cDNA or gDNA.

From germline, CDR1 is SNHLY and CDR2 FYNNEI. The CDR3 has 16 amino acids. Between the trimmed V and J ends, which lost 6 bases and 0 bases, there was a span of 15 bases. Sequencing was performed with immunoSEQ multiplex PCR; in TCRdb, only in-frame clones are kept and a portion is missing. The repertoire holds 150,000 or so clones, 70% to 90% seen once, with around 8% in the top ten. This sequence joins TRBV2 and TRBJ1-3, with D possibly being TRBD1 (5 bases). Material for sequencing was peripheral blood. This TCR derives from an older woman with COVID-19, enrolled during active disease. Written as DNA, the CDR3 is TGTGCCAGCAGGGGCCCCCAGGGCTACTCTGGAAACACCATATATTTT. This encodes CASRGPQGYSGNTIYF. Combining the CDR3 with reference TRBV2 and TRBJ1-3 gives the whole variable domain EPEVTQTPSHQVTQMGQEVILRCVPISNHLYFYWYRQILGQKVEFLVSFYNNEISEKSEIFDDQFSVERPDGSNFTLKIRSTKLEDSAMYFCASRGPQGYSGNTIYFGEGSWLTVV.